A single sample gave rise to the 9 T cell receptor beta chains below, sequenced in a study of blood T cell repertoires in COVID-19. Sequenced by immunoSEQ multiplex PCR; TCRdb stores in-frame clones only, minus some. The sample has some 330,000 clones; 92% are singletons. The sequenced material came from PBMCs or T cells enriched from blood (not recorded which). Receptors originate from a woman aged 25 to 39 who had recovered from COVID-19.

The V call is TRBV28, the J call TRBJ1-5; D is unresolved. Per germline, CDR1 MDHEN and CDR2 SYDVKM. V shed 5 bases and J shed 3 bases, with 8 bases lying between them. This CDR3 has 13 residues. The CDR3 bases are TGTGCCAGCAGTGTCAACTCCAATCAGCCCCAGCATTTT. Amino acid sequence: CASSVNSNQPQHF.

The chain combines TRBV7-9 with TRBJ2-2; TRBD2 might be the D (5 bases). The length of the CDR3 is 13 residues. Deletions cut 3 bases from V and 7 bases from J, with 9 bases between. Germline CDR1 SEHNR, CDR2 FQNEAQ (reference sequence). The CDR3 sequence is CASSFFEGGELFF. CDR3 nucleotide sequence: TGTGCCAGCAGCTTTTTCGAGGGCGGGGAGCTGTTTTTT.

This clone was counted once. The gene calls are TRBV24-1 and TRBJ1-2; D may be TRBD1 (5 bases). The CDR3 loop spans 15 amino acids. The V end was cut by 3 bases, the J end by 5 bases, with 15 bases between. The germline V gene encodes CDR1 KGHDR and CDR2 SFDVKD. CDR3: CATSDATGGGYGYTF. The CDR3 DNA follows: TGTGCCACCAGTGATGCCACCGGGGGGGGGTATGGCTACACCTTC.

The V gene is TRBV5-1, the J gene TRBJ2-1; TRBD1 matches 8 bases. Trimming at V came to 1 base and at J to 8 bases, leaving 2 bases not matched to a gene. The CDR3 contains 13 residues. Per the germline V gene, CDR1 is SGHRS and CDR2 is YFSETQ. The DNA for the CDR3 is TGCGCCAGCAGCTTGCAGGGGGCCCATGAGCAGTTCTTC. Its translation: CASSLQGAHEQFF. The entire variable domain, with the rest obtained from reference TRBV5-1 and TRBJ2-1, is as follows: KAGVTQTPRYLIKTRGQQVTLSCSPISGHRSVSWYQQTPGQGLQFLFEYFSETQRNKGNFPGRFSGRQFSNSRSEMNVSTLELGDSALYLCASSLQGAHEQFFGPGTRLTVL.

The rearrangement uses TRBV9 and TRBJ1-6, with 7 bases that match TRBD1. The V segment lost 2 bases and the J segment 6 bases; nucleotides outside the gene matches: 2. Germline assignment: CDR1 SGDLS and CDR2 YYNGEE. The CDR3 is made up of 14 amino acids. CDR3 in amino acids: CASSVGQLNSPLHF. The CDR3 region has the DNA TGTGCCAGCAGCGTGGGACAGCTTAATTCACCCCTCCACTTT. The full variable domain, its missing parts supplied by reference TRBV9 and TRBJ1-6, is DSGVTQTPKHLITATGQRVTLRCSPRSGDLSVYWYQQSLDQGLQFLIQYYNGEERAKGNILERFSAQQFPDLHSELNLSSLELGDSALYFCASSVGQLNSPLHFGNGTRLTVT.

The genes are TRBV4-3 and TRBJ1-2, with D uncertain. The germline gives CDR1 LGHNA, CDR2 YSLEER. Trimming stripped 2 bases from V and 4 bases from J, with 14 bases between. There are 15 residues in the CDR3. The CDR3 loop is CASSQSVRFTYGYTF. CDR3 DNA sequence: TGCGCCAGCAGCCAATCGGTTCGGTTCACCTATGGCTACACCTTC.

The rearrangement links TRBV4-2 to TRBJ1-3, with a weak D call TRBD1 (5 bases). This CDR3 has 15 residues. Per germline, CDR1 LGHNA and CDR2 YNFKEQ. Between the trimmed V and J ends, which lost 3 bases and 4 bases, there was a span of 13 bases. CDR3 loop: CASSHRQGNGNTIYF. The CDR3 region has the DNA TGTGCCAGCAGCCATCGGCAGGGAAACGGAAACACCATATATTTT.

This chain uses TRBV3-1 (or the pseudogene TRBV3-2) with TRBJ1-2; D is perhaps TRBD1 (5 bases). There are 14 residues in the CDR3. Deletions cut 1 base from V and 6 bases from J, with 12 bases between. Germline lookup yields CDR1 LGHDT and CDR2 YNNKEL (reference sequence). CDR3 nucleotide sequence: TGTGCCAGCAGCCAAGGGACAAGTCTGAATGGCTACACCTTC. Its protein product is CASSQGTSLNGYTF.

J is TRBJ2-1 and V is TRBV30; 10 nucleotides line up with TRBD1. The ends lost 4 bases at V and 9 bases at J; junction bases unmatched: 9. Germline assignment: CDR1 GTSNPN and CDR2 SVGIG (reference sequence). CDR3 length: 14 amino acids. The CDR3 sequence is CAWNPGQGPSEQFF. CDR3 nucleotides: TGTGCCTGGAATCCGGGACAGGGGCCAAGTGAGCAGTTCTTC.